What follows describes a single TCR beta chain. The record originates from a study of shared clonotypes between healthy human individuals. The CDR3 sequence is 15 residues long. CDR1 is SGHTA and CDR2 is FQGNSA in the germline V gene. Between the trimmed V and J ends, which lost 0 bases and 8 bases, there was a span of 14 bases. Assay execution proceeded at the deep level. Here immunoSEQ multiplex PCR was the method, and the copy in TCRdb shows in-frame clones only, minus some. The table has more than 2,000,000 clones, more than 85% seen once. Those who donated, Caucasian adults without exception, all lived in Nashville, Tennessee.

The chain links TRBV7-2 to TRBJ2-1; D is possibly TRBD1 (6 bases). This TCR was recovered from a man aged 18 to 29 in good health. Some clones in this sample may be carry-over from other donors' samples. Sequencing was performed on naive CD4+ T cells from PBMCs. The subset is: CD45RA+ positively selected. CDR3 bases: TGTGCCAGCAGCTTAGCGGGTTTGGCAGGGGATGAGCAGTTCTTC. Translating gives CASSLAGLAGDEQFF.